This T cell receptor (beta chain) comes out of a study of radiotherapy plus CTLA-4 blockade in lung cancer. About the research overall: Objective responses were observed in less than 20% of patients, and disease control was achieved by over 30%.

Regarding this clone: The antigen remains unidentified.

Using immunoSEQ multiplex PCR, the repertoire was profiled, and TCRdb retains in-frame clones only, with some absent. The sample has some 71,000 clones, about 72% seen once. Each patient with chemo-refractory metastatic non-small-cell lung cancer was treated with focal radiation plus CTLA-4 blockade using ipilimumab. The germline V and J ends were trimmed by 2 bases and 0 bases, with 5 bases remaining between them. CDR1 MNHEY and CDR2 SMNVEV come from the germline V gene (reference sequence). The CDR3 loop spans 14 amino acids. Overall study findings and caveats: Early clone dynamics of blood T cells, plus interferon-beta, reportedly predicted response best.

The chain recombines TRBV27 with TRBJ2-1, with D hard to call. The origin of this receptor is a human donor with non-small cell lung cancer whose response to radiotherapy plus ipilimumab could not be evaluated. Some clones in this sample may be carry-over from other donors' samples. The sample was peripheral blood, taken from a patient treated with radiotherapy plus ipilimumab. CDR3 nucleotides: TGTGCCAGCAGTTTAGTTCTCTCCTACAATGAGCAGTTCTTC. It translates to CASSLVLSYNEQFF.